This record looks at one T cell receptor beta chain sequence and its context. The data are from a study of blood T cells in healthy people across ages. CDR1 is ENHRY and CDR2 is SYGVKD in the germline V gene. Trimming stripped 5 bases from V and 0 bases from J, with 11 bases between. This CDR3 has 15 amino acids. It was with a sample-barcoded 5' primer and a J-beta primer mix that a second PCR of roughly 6 to 12 cycles was run. TCRdb called the 5' RACE reads again in MiXCR, with one record for every CDR3 protein. This sample has about 1.4 million distinct CDR3 sequences; roughly 60% occur once, and the top ten carry 5% to 7%.

This rearrangement joins TRBV10-3 to TRBJ2-1, with TRBD2 as a possible D gene (5 bases). This TCR was sampled from a man between 18 and 35 years old in good health. Material: blood. CDR3 sequence (DNA): TGTGCCATCAGTTCCGGGGAGAGCTCCTACAATGAGCAGTTCTTC. Translated: CAISSGESSYNEQFF.